Below, 9 T cell receptor beta chains from the same sample are listed, as sequenced in a study of blood T cell repertoires in COVID-19. Profiled with immunoSEQ multiplex PCR; TCRdb holds only in-frame clones, not every one. The data show some 180,000 clones, with roughly 85% seen just once and 20% to 25% held by the top ten. Sequencing was done on a sample of peripheral blood. These receptors were obtained from a man between 60 and 70 years old with active or convalescent COVID-19.

This chain links TRBV29-1 with TRBJ2-1; 9 positions agree with TRBD1. This CDR3 comprises 17 residues. Germline V gene data show CDR1 as SQVTM and CDR2 as ANQGSEA. V was pared by 4 bases and J by 10 bases, with 20 bases of the junction left unmatched. CDR3 nucleotides: TGCAGCGTTGTATTGGAACCATACGAGGACAGGGGTCGCGAGCAGTTCTTC. It is translated as CSVVLEPYEDRGREQFF.

The J gene is TRBJ2-7, the V gene TRBV3-1 (or the pseudogene TRBV3-2); a weak D match, TRBD2 (5 bases). V dropped 2 bases and J dropped 3 bases, with 11 bases sitting between them. Germline CDR1 reads LGHDT; CDR2 reads YNNKEL (reference sequence). The CDR3 contains 14 residues. In DNA, the CDR3 is TGTGCCAGCAGCCAAATGATCGGGAACTACGAGCAGTACTTC. This sequence encodes CASSQMIGNYEQYF.

The J gene is TRBJ2-1, the V gene TRBV12-3 or TRBV12-4, with D possibly TRBD1 on 6 matching bases. The CDR3 contains 13 residues. V dropped 7 bases and J dropped 3 bases, with 10 bases sitting between them. CDR3 amino acids: CASKGQFYNEQFF. Here the CDR3 DNA reads TGTGCCAGCAAGGGACAATTCTACAATGAGCAGTTCTTC.

The CDR3 here is CSVDRTGGYGYTF. The DNA for the CDR3 is TGCAGCGTTGATCGGACAGGGGGTTATGGCTACACCTTC. The chain employs TRBV29-1 and TRBJ1-2, with 10 bases identical to TRBD1. The junction had 3 bases not matched to a gene; V was cut back by 3 bases and J by 5 bases. The CDR3 contains 13 residues. CDR1 is SQVTM, CDR2 ANQGSEA, per germline. The variable domain in full, with the rest retrieved from reference TRBV29-1 and TRBJ1-2, is SAVISQKPSRDICQRGTSLTIQCQVDSQVTMMFWYRQQPGQSLTLIATANQGSEATYESGFVIDKFPISRPNLTFSTLTVSNMSPEDSSIYLCSVDRTGGYGYTFGSGTRLTVV.

The CDR3 DNA follows: TGTGCCAGTAGCTCAGGACGGAACCAGGGGGCCCAGCATTTT. It specifies CASSSGRNQGAQHF. J is TRBJ1-5 and V is TRBV19; 7 bases are a match to TRBD1. V lost 6 bases to trimming and J lost 11 bases; unmatched junction nucleotides: 13. From germline, CDR1 is LNHDA and CDR2 SQIVND (reference sequence). CDR3 length: 14 amino acids.

The gene calls are TRBV18 and TRBJ1-2; D ambiguous. CDR3 size: 15 residues. Looked up from germline, CDR1 is KGHSH and CDR2 is LQKENI. V was clipped by 3 bases and J by 1 base, with 12 bases between them. Here the CDR3 reads CASSPTRDFNYGYTF. The CDR3 DNA reads TGTGCCAGCTCACCCACGAGGGATTTTAACTATGGCTACACCTTC.

The rearrangement joins TRBV13 to TRBJ2-4; D uncertain. The ends were cut back, 4 bases at V and 6 bases at J, with 7 bases in the middle. The CDR3 runs 12 residues. Germline-derived CDR1 and CDR2 are PRHDT and FYEKMQ (reference sequence). CDR3 coding DNA: TGTGCCAGCAGCTACGGTACAAACATTCAGTACTTC. It codes for CASSYGTNIQYF.

The chain carries TRBV6-5 and TRBJ2-5; 9 nucleotides match TRBD2. This CDR3 is built from 14 residues. Germline-derived CDR1 and CDR2 are MNHEY and SVGAGI. V shed 8 bases and J 4 bases; nucleotides not matched to a gene: 8. The CDR3 DNA follows: TGTGCCAGCCGAGCGGGGGGCGGAACAGAGACCCAGTACTTC. Translation gives CASRAGGGTETQYF.

V gene TRBV19 combines with J gene TRBJ2-4, with a tentative D call TRBD1 (5 bases). CDR1 and CDR2 (germline): LNHDA, SQIVND (reference sequence). The CDR3 is 19 amino acids. Trimming left V 6 bases short and J 0 bases short, with 24 bases between. For the CDR3, the DNA is TGTGCCAGTAGCACCGGAATGGCCAGGGCGCTAATAGCCAAAAACATTCAGTACTTC. Protein: CASSTGMARALIAKNIQYF.